This entry is about one T cell receptor (beta chain). This record belongs to a study of blood T cell repertoires in COVID-19. Study-level background: Collection of acute and convalescent COVID-19 samples took place in the United States, Italy and Spain.

Original processing methods: Nucleated cell number was recorded as an estimate derived from reference gene primer amplification. Here immunoSEQ multiplex PCR was the method, and the copy in TCRdb shows in-frame clones only, minus some. V, J and clone size derive from that table, while D and trimming were established from the DNA sequence. The sample records around 250,000 clones, 65% to 85% being singletons. Trimming stripped 2 bases from V and 5 bases from J, with 9 bases between. This CDR3 has 13 residues. The chain links TRBV12-3 or TRBV12-4 to TRBJ1-1, with D hard to call. This sequence was found in a woman in her thirties or forties who had recovered from COVID-19. What was sequenced was peripheral blood. The CDR3 spells CASSLRWATEAFF. The CDR3 region has the DNA TGTGCCAGCAGTTTAAGATGGGCAACTGAAGCTTTCTTT.